This T cell receptor beta chain was found in a study of T-cell memory formation after mild COVID-19. MiXCR was run by TCRdb on the 5' RACE reads, yielding one entry per CDR3 protein. The sample holds 150,000 to 200,000 distinct CDR3 sequences, 9.5% to 13% seen once. This CDR3 has 15 residues. Trimming removed 5 bases at V and 4 bases at J, with 14 bases between. Germline loops: CDR1 MRHNA, CDR2 SNTAGT. The table lists this clonotype with a few counts. This TCR was recovered from a man aged 18 to 29 who had mild COVID-19 (a few samples of this study predate the infection). Cell type and time point are not known. Sequencing was carried out using PBMCs or a T cell subset sorted from them (not recorded which). This sequence joins TRBV6-4 and TRBJ2-2; the D gene is possibly TRBD1 (6 bases). CDR3 in amino acids: CASSPQGVSTGELFF. The CDR3 DNA reads TGTGCCAGCAGTCCACAGGGTGTAAGCACCGGGGAGCTGTTTTTT.